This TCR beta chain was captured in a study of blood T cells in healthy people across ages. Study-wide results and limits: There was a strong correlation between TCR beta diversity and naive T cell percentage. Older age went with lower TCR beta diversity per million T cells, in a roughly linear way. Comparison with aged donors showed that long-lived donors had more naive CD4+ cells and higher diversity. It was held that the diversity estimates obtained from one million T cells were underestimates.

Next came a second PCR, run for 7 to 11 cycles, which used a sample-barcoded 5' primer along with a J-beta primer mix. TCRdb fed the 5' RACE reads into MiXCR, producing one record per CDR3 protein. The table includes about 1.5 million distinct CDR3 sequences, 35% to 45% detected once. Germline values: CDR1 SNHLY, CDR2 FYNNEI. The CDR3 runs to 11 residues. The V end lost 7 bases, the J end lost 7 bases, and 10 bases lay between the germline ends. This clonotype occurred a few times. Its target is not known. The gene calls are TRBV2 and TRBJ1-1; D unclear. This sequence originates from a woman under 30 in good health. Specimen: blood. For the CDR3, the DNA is TGTGCCAGCAATGAGGATGATGAAGCTTTCTTT. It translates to CASNEDDEAFF.